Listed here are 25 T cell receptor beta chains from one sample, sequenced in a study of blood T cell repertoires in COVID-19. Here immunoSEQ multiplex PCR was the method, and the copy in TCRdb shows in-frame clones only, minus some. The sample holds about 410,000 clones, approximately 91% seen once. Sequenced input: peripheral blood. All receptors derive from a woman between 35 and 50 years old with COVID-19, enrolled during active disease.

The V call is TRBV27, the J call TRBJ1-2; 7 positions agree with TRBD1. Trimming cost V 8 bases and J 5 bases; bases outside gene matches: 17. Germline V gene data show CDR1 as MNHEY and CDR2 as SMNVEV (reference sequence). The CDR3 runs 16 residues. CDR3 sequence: CASSFWGQRSTYGYTF. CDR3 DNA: TGTGCCAGCTCTTTTTGGGGACAGAGATCCACTTATGGCTACACCTTC.

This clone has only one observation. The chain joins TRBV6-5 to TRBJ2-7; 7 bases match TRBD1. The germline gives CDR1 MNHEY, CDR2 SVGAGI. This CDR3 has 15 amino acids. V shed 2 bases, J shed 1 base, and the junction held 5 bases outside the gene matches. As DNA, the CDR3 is TGTGCCAGCAGTTACCGGGACAGCGAGTCCTACGAGCAGTACTTC. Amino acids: CASSYRDSESYEQYF.

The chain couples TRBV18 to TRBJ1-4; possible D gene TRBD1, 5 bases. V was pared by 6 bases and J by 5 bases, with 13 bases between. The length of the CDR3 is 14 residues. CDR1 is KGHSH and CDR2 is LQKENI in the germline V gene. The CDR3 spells CASSPRGANEKLFF. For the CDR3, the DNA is TGTGCCAGCTCCCCAAGGGGCGCGAATGAAAAACTGTTTTTT.

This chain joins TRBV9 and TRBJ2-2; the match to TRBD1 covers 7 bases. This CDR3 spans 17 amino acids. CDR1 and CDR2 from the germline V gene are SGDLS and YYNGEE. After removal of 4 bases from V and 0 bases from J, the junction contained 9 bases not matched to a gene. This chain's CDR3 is CASSLIGDRANTGELFF. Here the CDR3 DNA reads TGTGCCAGCAGCCTCATAGGAGACAGGGCGAACACCGGGGAGCTGTTTTTT.

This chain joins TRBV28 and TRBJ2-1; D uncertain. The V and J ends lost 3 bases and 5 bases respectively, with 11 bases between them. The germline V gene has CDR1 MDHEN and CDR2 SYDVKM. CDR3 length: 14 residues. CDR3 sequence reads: CASSFGLRNNEQFF. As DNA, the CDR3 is TGTGCCAGCAGTTTTGGGCTCAGGAACAATGAGCAGTTCTTC.

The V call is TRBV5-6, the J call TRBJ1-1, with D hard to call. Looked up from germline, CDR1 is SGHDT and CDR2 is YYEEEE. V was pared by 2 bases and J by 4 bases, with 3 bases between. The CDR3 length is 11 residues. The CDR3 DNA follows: TGTGCCAGCAGCTTTCTCACTGAAGCTTTCTTT. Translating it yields CASSFLTEAFF.

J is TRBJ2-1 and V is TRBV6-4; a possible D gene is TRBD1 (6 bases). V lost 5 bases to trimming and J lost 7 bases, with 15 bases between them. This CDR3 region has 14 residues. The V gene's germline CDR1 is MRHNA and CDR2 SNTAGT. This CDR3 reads CASSKSQGSNEQFF. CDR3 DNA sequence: TGTGCCAGCAGTAAATCACAGGGAAGTAATGAGCAGTTCTTC.

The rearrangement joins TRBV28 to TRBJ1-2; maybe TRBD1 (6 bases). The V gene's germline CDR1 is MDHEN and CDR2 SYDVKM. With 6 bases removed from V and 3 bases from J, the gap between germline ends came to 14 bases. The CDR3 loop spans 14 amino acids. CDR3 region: CASRQTGSDYGYTF. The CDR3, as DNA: TGTGCCAGCAGACAGACAGGCTCTGACTATGGCTACACCTTC.

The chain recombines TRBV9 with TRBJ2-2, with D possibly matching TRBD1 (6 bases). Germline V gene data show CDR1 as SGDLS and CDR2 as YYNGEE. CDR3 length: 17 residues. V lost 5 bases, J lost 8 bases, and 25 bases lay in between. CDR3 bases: TGTGCCAGCAGTACCAGGGGTCAGGATTTTTTCGGGGGGGAGCTGTTTTTT. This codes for CASSTRGQDFFGGELFF. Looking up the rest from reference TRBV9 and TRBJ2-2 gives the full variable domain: DSGVTQTPKHLITATGQRVTLRCSPRSGDLSVYWYQQSLDQGLQFLIQYYNGEERAKGNILERFSAQQFPDLHSELNLSSLELGDSALYFCASSTRGQDFFGGELFFGEGSRLTVL.

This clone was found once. The DNA of the CDR3 is TGTGCCAGCAGTTTGATCCAGGGTGCAGTGCAGTACTTC. It specifies CASSLIQGAVQYF. The chain couples TRBV27 to TRBJ2-7; weak D call: TRBD1 (5 bases). Trimming stripped 3 bases from V and 9 bases from J, with 15 bases between. This CDR3 comprises 13 residues. From germline, CDR1 is MNHEY and CDR2 SMNVEV (reference sequence).

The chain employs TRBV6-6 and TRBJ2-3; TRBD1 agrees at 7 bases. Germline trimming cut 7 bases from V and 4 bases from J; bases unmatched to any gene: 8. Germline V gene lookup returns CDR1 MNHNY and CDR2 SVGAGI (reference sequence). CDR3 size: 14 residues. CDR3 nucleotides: TGTGCCAGCACTCTAGACAGGGCCCCAGATACGCAGTATTTT. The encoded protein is CASTLDRAPDTQYF.

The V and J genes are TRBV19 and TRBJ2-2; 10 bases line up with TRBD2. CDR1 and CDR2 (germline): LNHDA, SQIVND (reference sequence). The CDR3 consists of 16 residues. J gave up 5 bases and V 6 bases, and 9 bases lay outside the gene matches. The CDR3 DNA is TGTGCCAGTAGCCCGGGACTAGCGCCCAATACCGGGGAGCTGTTTTTT. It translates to CASSPGLAPNTGELFF.

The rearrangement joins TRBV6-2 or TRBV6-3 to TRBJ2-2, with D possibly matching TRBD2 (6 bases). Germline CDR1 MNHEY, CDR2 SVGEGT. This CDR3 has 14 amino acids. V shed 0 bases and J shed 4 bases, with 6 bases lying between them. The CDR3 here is CASSYSTSTGELFF. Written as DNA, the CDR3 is TGTGCCAGCAGTTACTCGACTAGCACCGGGGAGCTGTTTTTT.

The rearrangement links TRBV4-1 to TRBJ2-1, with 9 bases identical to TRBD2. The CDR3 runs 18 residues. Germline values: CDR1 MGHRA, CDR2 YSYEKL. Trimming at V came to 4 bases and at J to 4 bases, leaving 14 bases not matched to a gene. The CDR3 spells CASSPLKLSGGRYNEQFF. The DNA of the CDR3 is TGCGCCAGCAGCCCGCTTAAGTTGAGCGGGGGGCGATACAATGAGCAGTTCTTC.

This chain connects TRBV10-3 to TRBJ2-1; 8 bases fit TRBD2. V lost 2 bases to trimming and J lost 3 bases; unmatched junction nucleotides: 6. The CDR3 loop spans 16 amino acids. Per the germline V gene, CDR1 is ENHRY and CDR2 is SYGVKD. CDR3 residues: CAISEARGGSYNEQFF. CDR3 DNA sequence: TGTGCCATCAGTGAGGCTCGGGGGGGGAGCTACAATGAGCAGTTCTTC.

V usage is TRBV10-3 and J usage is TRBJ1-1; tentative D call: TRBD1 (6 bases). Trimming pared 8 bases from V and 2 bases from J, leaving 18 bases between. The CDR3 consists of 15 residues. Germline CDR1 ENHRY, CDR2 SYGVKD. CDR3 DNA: TGTGCCATCGCACCGGGGCAGGGGATCAACACTGAAGCTTTCTTT. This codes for CAIAPGQGINTEAFF.

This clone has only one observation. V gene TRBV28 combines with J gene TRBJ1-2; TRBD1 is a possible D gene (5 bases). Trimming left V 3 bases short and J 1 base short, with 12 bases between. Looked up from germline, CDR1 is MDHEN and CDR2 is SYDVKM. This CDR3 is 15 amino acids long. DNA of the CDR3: TGTGCCAGCAGTTTGGGGGGACGGATTAACTATGGCTACACCTTC. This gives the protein CASSLGGRINYGYTF.

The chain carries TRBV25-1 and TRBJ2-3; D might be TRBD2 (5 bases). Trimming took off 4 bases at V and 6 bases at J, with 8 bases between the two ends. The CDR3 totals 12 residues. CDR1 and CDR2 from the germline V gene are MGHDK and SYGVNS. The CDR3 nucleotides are TGTGCCAGCAGTGCCGGGATGGATACGCAGTATTTT. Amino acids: CASSAGMDTQYF.

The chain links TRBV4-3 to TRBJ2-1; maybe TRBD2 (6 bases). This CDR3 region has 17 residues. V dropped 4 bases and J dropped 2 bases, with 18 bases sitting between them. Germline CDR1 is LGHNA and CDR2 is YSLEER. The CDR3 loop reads CASSPIGGSSPYNEQFF. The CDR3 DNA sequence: TGCGCCAGCAGCCCAATTGGGGGGAGCTCCCCCTACAATGAGCAGTTCTTC.

Here the CDR3 reads CASSLRTGGQPQHF. The CDR3 DNA sequence: TGTGCCAGCAGCTTAAGAACCGGAGGTCAGCCCCAGCATTTT. The chain recombines TRBV7-8 with TRBJ1-5; D is ambiguous. The V gene lost 2 bases and the J gene lost 6 bases, with 11 bases spanning the gap. The CDR3 is 14 amino acids. Germline values: CDR1 SGHVS, CDR2 FQNEAQ.

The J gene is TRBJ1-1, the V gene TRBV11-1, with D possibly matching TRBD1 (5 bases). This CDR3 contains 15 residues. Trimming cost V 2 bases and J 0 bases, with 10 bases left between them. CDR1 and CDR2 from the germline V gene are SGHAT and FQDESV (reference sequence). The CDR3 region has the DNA TGTGCCAGCAGCTTAAACGGGGGGATGAACACTGAAGCTTTCTTT. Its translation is CASSLNGGMNTEAFF.

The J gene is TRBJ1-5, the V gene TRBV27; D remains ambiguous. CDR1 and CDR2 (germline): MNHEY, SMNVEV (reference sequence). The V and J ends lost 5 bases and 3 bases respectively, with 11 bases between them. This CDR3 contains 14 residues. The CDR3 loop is CASSPREINQPQHF. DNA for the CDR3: TGTGCCAGCAGTCCCCGGGAGATCAATCAGCCCCAGCATTTT.

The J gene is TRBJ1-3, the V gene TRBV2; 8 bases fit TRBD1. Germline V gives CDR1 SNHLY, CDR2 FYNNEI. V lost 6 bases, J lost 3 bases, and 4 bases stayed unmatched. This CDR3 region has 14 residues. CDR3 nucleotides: TGTGCCAGCAGGGACAGGGCGGGTGGAAACACCATATATTTT. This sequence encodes CASRDRAGGNTIYF.

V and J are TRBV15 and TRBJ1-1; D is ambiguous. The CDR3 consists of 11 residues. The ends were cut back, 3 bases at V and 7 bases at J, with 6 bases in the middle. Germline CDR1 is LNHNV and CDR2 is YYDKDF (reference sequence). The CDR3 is CATSSLGEAFF. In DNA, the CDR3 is TGTGCCACCAGCAGCCTCGGTGAAGCTTTCTTT.

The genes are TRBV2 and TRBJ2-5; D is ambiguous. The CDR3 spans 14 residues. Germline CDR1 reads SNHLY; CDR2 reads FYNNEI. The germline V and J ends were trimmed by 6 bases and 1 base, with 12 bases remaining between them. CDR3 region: CASSALSGQETQYF. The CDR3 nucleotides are TGTGCCAGCAGCGCTCTCTCAGGCCAAGAGACCCAGTACTTC.